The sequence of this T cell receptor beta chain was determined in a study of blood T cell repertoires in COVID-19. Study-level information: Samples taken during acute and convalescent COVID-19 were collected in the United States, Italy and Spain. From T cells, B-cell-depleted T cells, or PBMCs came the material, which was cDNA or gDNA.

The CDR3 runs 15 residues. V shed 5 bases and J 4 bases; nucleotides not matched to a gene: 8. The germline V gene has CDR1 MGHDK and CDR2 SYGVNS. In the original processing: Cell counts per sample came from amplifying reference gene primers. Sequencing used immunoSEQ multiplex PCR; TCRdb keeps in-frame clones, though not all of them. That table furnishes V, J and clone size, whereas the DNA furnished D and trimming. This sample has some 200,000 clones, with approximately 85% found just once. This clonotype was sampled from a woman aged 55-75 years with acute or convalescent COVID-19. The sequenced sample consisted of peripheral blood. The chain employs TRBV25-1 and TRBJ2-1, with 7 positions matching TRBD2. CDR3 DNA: TGTGCCAGCAGTCGGACTAGGACCTTTTACAATGAGCAGTTCTTC. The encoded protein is CASSRTRTFYNEQFF.